In its sample, the clone carrying this TCR beta chain is medium-sized (0.01 to 0.1%). The antigen remains undetermined. The data are from a study of spatial heterogeneity in lung cancer. Every TCR cDNA molecule bore its own unique molecular identifier. TCRdb used MiXCR to reprocess the 5' RACE reads, holding one entry per CDR3 protein. Here the sample spans fewer than 9,000 distinct CDR3 sequences, approximately 17% being singletons. Study-wide points: It was found that expanded intratumoral alpha and beta TCR counts tracked tumor mutation counts.

The V end was cut by 5 bases, the J end by 2 bases, with 14 bases between. Germline CDR1 and CDR2: SGHTA and FQGNSA. This CDR3 has 15 residues. The time point here: sample taken at primary tumor resection. The cohort: some 73 early-stage, untreated non-small cell lung cancer patients. The chain links TRBV7-2 to TRBJ2-3; perhaps TRBD2 as D (5 bases). The sequencing here drew on lung tumor tissue, taken at surgery. This clonotype was obtained from a female donor with early-stage non-small cell lung cancer. In DNA, the CDR3 is TGTGCCAGCAGCCCTACGGGGATTTTCACAGATACGCAGTATTTT. This translates into CASSPTGIFTDTQYF.